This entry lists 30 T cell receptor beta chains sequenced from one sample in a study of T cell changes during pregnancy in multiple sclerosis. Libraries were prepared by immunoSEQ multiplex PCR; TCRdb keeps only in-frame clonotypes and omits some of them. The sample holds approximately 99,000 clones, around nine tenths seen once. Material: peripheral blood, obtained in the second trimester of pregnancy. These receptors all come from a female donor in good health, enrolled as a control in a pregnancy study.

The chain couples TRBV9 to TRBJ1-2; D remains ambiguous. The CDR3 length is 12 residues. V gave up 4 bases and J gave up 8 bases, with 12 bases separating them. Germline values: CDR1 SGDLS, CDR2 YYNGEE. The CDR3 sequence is CASSPGREGYTF. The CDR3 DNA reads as TGTGCCAGCAGCCCAGGACGGGAGGGCTACACCTTC. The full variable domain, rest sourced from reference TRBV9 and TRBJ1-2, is DSGVTQTPKHLITATGQRVTLRCSPRSGDLSVYWYQQSLDQGLQFLIQYYNGEERAKGNILERFSAQQFPDLHSELNLSSLELGDSALYFCASSPGREGYTFGSGTRLTVV.

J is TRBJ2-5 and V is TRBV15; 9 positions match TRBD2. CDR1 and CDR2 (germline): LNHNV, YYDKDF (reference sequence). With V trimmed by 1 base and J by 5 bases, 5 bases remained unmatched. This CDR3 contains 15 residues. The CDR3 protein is CATSRGQRGDETQYF. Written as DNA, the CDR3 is TGTGCCACCAGCAGAGGCCAGCGGGGGGATGAGACCCAGTACTTC. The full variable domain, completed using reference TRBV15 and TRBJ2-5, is DAMVIQNPRYQVTQFGKPVTLSCSQTLNHNVMYWYQQKSSQAPKLLFHYYDKDFNNEADTPDNFQSRRPNTSFCFLDIRSPGLGDTAMYLCATSRGQRGDETQYFGPGTRLLVL.

CDR3 nucleotide sequence: TGCGCCAGCAGCTTCCGACTAGCGGGGGCCAATGAGCAGTTCTTC. Its protein is CASSFRLAGANEQFF. This rearrangement joins TRBV5-1 to TRBJ2-1; 12 nucleotides agree with TRBD2. Germline assignment: CDR1 SGHRS and CDR2 YFSETQ. The CDR3 contains 15 residues. After removal of 2 bases from V and 6 bases from J, the junction contained 3 bases not matched to a gene.

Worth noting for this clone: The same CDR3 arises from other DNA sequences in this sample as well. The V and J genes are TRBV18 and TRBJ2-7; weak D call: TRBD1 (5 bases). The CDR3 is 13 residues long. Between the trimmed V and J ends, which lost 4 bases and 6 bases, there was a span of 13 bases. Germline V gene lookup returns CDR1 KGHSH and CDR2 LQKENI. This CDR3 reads CASSLGQGSEQYF. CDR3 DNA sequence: TGTGCCAGCTCACTAGGGCAGGGTAGCGAGCAGTACTTC.

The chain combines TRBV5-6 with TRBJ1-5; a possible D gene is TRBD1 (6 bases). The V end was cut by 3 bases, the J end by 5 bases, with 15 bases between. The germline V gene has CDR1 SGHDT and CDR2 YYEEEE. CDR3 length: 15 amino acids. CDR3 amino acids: CASSWGGASDQPQHF. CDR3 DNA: TGTGCCAGCAGCTGGGGGGGCGCTTCGGATCAGCCCCAGCATTTT.

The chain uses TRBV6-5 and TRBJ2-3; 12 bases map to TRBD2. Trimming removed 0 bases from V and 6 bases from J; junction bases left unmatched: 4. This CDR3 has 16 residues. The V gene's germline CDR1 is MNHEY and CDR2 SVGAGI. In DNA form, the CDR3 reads TGTGCCAGCAGTTACTCGGCTAGCGGGGGGGCGGATACGCAGTATTTT. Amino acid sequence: CASSYSASGGADTQYF.

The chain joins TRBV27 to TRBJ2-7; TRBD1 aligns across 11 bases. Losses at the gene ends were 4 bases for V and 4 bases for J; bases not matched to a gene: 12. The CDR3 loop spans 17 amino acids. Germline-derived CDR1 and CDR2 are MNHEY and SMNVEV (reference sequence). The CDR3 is CASSSSAAGTGGYEQYF. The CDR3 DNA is TGTGCCAGCAGTTCCAGCGCCGCCGGGACAGGGGGATACGAGCAGTACTTC.

CDR3 amino acids: CASSLDGGSYNEQFF. Here the CDR3 DNA reads TGCGCCAGCAGCTTGGACGGGGGGTCATACAATGAGCAGTTCTTC. The rearrangement uses TRBV5-1 and TRBJ2-1; TRBD2 matches at 7 bases. This CDR3 comprises 15 residues. V trimming: 0 bases; J trimming: 4 bases; junction bases outside the gene matches: 4. Germline CDR1 SGHRS, CDR2 YFSETQ.

This chain's CDR3 is CASSLAPGLEEETQYF. The CDR3 bases are TGTGCCAGCAGCTTAGCGCCGGGTCTAGAAGAAGAGACCCAGTACTTC. The chain is built from TRBV7-6 and TRBJ2-5, with unresolved D. Looked up from germline, CDR1 is SGHVS and CDR2 is FNYEAQ. Trimming shortened V by 0 bases and J by 3 bases, and 14 bases separated the two germline ends. The CDR3 is 16 residues long.

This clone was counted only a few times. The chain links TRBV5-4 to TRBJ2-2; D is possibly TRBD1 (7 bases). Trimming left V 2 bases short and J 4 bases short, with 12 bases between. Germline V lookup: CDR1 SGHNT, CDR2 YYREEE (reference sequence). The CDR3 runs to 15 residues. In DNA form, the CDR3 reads TGTGCCAGCAGCTTTCCAGGGGGGAGCACCGGGGAGCTGTTTTTT. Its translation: CASSFPGGSTGELFF.

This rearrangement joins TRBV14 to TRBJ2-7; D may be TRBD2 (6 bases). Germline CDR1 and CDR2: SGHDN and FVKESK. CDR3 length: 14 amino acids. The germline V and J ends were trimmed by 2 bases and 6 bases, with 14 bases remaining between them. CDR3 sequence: CASSQIPLASEQYF. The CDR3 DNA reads TGTGCCAGCAGCCAAATTCCACTAGCTTCCGAGCAGTACTTC.

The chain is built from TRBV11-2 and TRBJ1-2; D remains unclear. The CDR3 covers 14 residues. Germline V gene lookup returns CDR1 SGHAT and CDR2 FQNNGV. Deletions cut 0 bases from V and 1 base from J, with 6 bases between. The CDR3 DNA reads TGTGCCAGCAGCTTAGACACAGTTAACTATGGCTACACCTTC. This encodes CASSLDTVNYGYTF.

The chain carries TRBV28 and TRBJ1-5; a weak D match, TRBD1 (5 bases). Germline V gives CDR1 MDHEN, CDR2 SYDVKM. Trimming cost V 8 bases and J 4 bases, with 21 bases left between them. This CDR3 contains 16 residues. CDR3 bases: TGTGCCAGCTCCAAACCTCAGGGTTTGGGGAATCAGCCCCAGCATTTT. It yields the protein CASSKPQGLGNQPQHF.

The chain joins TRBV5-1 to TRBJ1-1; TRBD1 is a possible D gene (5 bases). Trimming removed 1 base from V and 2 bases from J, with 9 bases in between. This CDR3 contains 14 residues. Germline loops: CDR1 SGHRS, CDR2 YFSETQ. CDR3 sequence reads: CASSLPTGNTEAFF. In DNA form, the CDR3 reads TGCGCCAGCAGCTTGCCTACAGGAAACACTGAAGCTTTCTTT.

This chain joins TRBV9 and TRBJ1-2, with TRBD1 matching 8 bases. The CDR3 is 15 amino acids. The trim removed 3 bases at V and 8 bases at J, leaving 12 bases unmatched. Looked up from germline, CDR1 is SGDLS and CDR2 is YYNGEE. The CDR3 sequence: CASSATDQGALGYTF. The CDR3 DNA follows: TGTGCCAGCAGCGCAACGGACCAGGGGGCGCTGGGCTACACCTTC.

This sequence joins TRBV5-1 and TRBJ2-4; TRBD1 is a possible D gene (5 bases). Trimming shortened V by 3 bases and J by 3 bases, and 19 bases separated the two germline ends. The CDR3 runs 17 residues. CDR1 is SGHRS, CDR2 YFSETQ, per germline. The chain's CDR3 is CASSWEGAELVKNIQYF. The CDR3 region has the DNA TGCGCCAGCAGCTGGGAAGGGGCGGAATTAGTCAAAAACATTCAGTACTTC.

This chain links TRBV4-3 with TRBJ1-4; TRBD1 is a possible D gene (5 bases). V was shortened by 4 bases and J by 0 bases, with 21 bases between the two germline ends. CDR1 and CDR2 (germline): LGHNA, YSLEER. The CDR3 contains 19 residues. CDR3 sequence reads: CASSPYGVGAGATNEKLFF. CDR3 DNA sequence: TGCGCCAGCAGCCCTTACGGTGTAGGGGCTGGTGCAACTAATGAAAAACTGTTTTTT.

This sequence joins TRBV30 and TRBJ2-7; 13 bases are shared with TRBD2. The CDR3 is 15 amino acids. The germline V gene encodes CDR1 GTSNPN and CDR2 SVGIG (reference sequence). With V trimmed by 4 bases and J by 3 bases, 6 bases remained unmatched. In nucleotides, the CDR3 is TGTGCCTGGATGCGGACTAGCGGGGGATTCTACGAGCAGTACTTC. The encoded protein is CAWMRTSGGFYEQYF.

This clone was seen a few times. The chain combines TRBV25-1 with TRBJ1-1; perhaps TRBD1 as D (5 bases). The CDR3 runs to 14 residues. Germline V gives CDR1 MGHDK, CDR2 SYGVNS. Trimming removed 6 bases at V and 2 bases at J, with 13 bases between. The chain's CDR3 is CASSGRAGNTEAFF. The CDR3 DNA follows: TGTGCCAGCAGCGGCAGGGCTGGTAACACTGAAGCTTTCTTT.

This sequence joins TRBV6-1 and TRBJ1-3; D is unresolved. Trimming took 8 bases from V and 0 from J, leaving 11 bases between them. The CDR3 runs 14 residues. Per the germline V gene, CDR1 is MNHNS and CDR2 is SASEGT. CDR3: CASEGSISGNTIYF. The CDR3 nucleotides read TGTGCCAGCGAGGGCAGCATCTCTGGAAACACCATATATTTT.

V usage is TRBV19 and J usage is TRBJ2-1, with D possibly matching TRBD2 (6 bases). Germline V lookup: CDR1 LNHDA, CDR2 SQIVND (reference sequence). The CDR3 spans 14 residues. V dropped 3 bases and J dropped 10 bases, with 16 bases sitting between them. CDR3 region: CASSITGAGGEQFF. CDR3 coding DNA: TGTGCCAGTAGTATTACTGGAGCGGGCGGAGAGCAGTTCTTC.

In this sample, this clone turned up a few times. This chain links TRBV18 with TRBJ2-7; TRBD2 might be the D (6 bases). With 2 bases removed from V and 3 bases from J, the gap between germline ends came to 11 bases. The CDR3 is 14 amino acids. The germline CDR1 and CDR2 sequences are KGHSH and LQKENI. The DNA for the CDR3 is TGTGCCAGCTCACCAGAGCGGACTATCTACGAGCAGTACTTC. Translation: CASSPERTIYEQYF.

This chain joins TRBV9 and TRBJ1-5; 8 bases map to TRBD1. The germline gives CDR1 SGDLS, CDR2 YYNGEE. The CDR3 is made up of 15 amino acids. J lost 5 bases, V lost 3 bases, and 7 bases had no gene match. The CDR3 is CASSAGQGAHQPQHF. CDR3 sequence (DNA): TGTGCCAGCAGCGCCGGACAGGGAGCCCATCAGCCCCAGCATTTT.

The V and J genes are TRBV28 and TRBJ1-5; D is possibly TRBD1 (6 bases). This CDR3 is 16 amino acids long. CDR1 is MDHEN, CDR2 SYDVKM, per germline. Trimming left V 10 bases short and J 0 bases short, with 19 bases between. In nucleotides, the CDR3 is TGTGCCACCGTTCTAATCCAGGGGTTTAGCAATCAGCCCCAGCATTTT. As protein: CATVLIQGFSNQPQHF.

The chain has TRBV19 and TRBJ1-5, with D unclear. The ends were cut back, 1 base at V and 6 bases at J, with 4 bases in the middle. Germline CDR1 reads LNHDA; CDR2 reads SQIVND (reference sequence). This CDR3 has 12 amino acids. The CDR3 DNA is TGTGCCAGTAGTATAGGGGCTCAGCCCCAGCATTTT. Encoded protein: CASSIGAQPQHF.

Here the CDR3 reads CASNSADTSSSYNEQFF. Here the CDR3 DNA reads TGTGCCAGCAACTCTGCCGATACTTCGAGCTCCTACAATGAGCAGTTCTTC. The chain is built from TRBV5-8 and TRBJ2-1; D uncertain. The CDR3 totals 17 residues. Between the trimmed V and J ends, which lost 6 bases and 0 bases, there was a span of 19 bases. The V gene's germline CDR1 is SGHTS and CDR2 YDEGEE. Using reference TRBV5-8 and TRBJ2-1 for the parts outside the CDR3, the full variable domain is EAGVTQSPTHLIKTRGQQATLRCSPISGHTSVYWYQQALGLGLQFLLWYDEGEERNRGNFPPRFSGRQFPNYSSELNVNALELEDSALYLCASNSADTSSSYNEQFFGPGTRLTVL.

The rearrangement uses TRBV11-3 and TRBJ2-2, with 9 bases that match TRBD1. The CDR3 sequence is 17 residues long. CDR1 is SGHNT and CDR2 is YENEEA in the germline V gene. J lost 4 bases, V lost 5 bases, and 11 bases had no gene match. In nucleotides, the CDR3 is TGTGCCAGCAGCAGGCCGGGACAGGGAAAGGGCACCGGGGAGCTGTTTTTT. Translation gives CASSRPGQGKGTGELFF.

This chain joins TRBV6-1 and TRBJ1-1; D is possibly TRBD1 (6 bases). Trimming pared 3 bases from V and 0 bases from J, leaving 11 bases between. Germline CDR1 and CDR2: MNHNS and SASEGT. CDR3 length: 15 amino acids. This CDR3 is CASSDGDNMNTEAFF. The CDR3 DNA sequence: TGTGCCAGCAGTGACGGGGACAACATGAACACTGAAGCTTTCTTT.

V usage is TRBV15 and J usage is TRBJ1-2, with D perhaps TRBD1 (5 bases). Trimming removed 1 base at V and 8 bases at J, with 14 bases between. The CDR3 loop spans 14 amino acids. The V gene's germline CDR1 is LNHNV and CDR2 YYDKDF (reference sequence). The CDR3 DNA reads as TGTGCCACCAGCAGAGCCGGGACGGGGGTCGGCTACACCTTC. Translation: CATSRAGTGVGYTF.

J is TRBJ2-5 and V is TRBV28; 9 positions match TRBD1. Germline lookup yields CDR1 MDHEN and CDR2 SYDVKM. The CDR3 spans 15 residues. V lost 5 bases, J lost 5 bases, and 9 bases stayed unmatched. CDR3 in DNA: TGTGCCAGCAGTGGGGGACAGGGAGGTGAGGAGACCCAGTACTTC. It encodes CASSGGQGGEETQYF.